This T cell receptor (beta chain) came from a study of control samples from healthy donors and cancer patients. TCRdb's table, derived via immunoSEQ multiplex PCR, lists solely in-frame clones and lacks some. Of about 35,000 clones listed, over 85% were seen once; the top ten hold about 1.7%. The CDR3 runs 16 residues. Deletions cut 0 bases from V and 5 bases from J, with 16 bases between. Germline V lookup: CDR1 LGHNA, CDR2 YNFKEQ. This clone was detected only once. The specimen sequenced was PBMCs. The clonotype comes from a man aged 40-49 years with colorectal cancer. The V gene is TRBV4-2, the J gene TRBJ1-2; a possible D gene is TRBD1 (6 bases). In DNA, the CDR3 is TGTGCCAGCAGCCAAGAAGGGACATCCGGATCATATGGCTACACCTTC. Its protein product is CASSQEGTSGSYGYTF.